This T cell receptor beta chain was recorded in a study of control samples from healthy donors and cancer patients. This table comes from immunoSEQ multiplex PCR, and its TCRdb copy is limited to in-frame clones, with some not included. The repertoire includes around 180,000 clones, 80% to 90% of them detected once, and 4.9% sits in the top ten. The germline V and J ends were trimmed by 4 bases and 6 bases, with 15 bases remaining between them. The CDR3 is 13 residues long. Looked up from germline, CDR1 is SQVTM and CDR2 is ANQGSEA. This rearrangement joins TRBV29-1 to TRBJ1-2; a weak D match, TRBD1 (6 bases). This clonotype was obtained from a woman in her 30s in good health. The source material was blood. The CDR3 DNA follows: TGCAGCGTTGTTGGGGGGCAATTAAATGGCTACACCTTC. Translated: CSVVGGQLNGYTF.